Listed below are T cell receptor beta chains from one sample, sequenced in a study of shared clonotypes between healthy human individuals. The table came from immunoSEQ multiplex PCR; TCRdb's copy has only in-frame clones and leaves some out. This sample yields over a million clones, of which around 74% are seen a single time; approximately 1.3% belongs to the top ten. What was sequenced was memory CD4+ T cells sorted from blood. Every receptor here comes from a man aged 18 to 30 in good health. CDR3s include the opening cysteine and the closing phenylalanine or tryptophan. Each record gives: clone size, J gene, D gene, V gene, CDR3 DNA, CDR3 protein. A D gene is named only where the DNA matches it firmly. The size entry is marked missing in some rows and otherwise reads once, few, many or a size class.

abundance: .
j_gene: TRBJ2-7
d_gene: TRBD2
v_gene: TRBV27
CDR3nt: TGTGCCAGCAGGATTAGCGGGAGGACCCACGAGCAGTACTTC
CDR3aa: CASRISGRTHEQYF

abundance: few
j_gene: TRBJ1-3
d_gene: .
v_gene: TRBV7-8
CDR3nt: TGTGCCAGCAGCTCCATAACTAGGACAGCGGAGGCCGGAAACACCATATATTTT
CDR3aa: CASSSITRTAEAGNTIYF

abundance: .
j_gene: TRBJ2-7
d_gene: .
v_gene: TRBV28
CDR3nt: TGTGCCAGCAGAGAAGGGACAATGGGCTACGAGCAGTACTTC
CDR3aa: CASREGTMGYEQYF

abundance: .
j_gene: TRBJ2-1
d_gene: TRBD2
v_gene: TRBV2
CDR3nt: TGTGCCAGCACCTGGCGTCGAGCGGGGGGTTTGAACGAGCAGTTCTTC
CDR3aa: CASTWRRAGGLNEQFF

abundance: .
j_gene: TRBJ2-1
d_gene: .
v_gene: TRBV5-4
CDR3nt: TGTGCCAGCAGCCCCAGACTTCGTGCGGAGCAGTTCTTC
CDR3aa: CASSPRLRAEQFF

abundance: .
j_gene: TRBJ2-5
d_gene: TRBD2
v_gene: TRBV11-2
CDR3nt: TGTGCCAGCAGCTTAGGCTCAGCGGGGGGGCTGGAGACCCAGTACTTC
CDR3aa: CASSLGSAGGLETQYF

abundance: .
j_gene: TRBJ2-7
d_gene: .
v_gene: TRBV29-1
CDR3nt: TGCAGCGTTAAGGGGGGGGGCTACGAGCAGTACTTC
CDR3aa: CSVKGGGYEQYF

abundance: .
j_gene: TRBJ1-1
d_gene: .
v_gene: TRBV19
CDR3nt: TGTGCCAGTAGAGACCTCAGCACTGAAGCTTTCTTT
CDR3aa: CASRDLSTEAFF

abundance: once
j_gene: TRBJ2-3
d_gene: TRBD2
v_gene: TRBV2
CDR3nt: TGTGCCACGAGGGCCAGCGGGGGGCCGGGGGATACGCAGTATTTT
CDR3aa: CATRASGGPGDTQYF

abundance: .
j_gene: TRBJ1-3
d_gene: .
v_gene: TRBV7-2
CDR3nt: TGTGCCAGCAGCTCAAGACCAGGGCGTTCTGGAAACACCATATATTTT
CDR3aa: CASSSRPGRSGNTIYF

abundance: .
j_gene: TRBJ1-4
d_gene: .
v_gene: TRBV7-9
CDR3nt: TGTGCCAGCAGCTTGGGCCTAAAGGGGGAAAAACTGTTTTTT
CDR3aa: CASSLGLKGEKLFF

abundance: few
j_gene: TRBJ2-7
d_gene: .
v_gene: TRBV4-1
CDR3nt: TGCGCCAGCAGCCAAACAACTAACTACGAGCAGTACTTC
CDR3aa: CASSQTTNYEQYF

abundance: .
j_gene: TRBJ2-3
d_gene: TRBD2
v_gene: TRBV7-9
CDR3nt: TGTGCCAGCAGCCCTTCCGGGACTAGCGGGGGGGTGACAGATACGCAGTATTTT
CDR3aa: CASSPSGTSGGVTDTQYF

abundance: .
j_gene: TRBJ1-4
d_gene: TRBD1
v_gene: TRBV9
CDR3nt: TGTGCCAGCAGCCCACAGGGGGCATTTGGTGAAAAACTGTTTTTT
CDR3aa: CASSPQGAFGEKLFF

abundance: .
j_gene: TRBJ1-4
d_gene: .
v_gene: TRBV30
CDR3nt: TGTGCCTGGCGGGGGGGACCTAATGAAAAACTGTTTTTT
CDR3aa: CAWRGGPNEKLFF

abundance: many
j_gene: TRBJ2-3
d_gene: TRBD2
v_gene: TRBV5-1
CDR3nt: TGCGCCAGCAGCTTGGGGCCTAGCGGGAGAGGAACAGATACGCAGTATTTT
CDR3aa: CASSLGPSGRGTDTQYF

abundance: .
j_gene: TRBJ1-1
d_gene: .
v_gene: TRBV7-2
CDR3nt: TGTGCCAGCAGCCTAGACGGGGGGAGGGACACTGAAGCTTTCTTT
CDR3aa: CASSLDGGRDTEAFF

abundance: .
j_gene: TRBJ2-5
d_gene: TRBD2
v_gene: TRBV9
CDR3nt: TGTGCCAGCAGCCCACTAGCGGGAAGAGAGACCCAGTACTTC
CDR3aa: CASSPLAGRETQYF

abundance: .
j_gene: TRBJ1-1
d_gene: .
v_gene: TRBV6-5
CDR3nt: TGTGCCAGCAGTCCCCTGGGGGCGCGCACTGAAGCTTTCTTT
CDR3aa: CASSPLGARTEAFF

abundance: .
j_gene: TRBJ2-7
d_gene: TRBD2
v_gene: TRBV4-1
CDR3nt: TGCGCCAGCAGCCAAGATAGGGTAGCGGGGTCCTACGAGCAGTACTTC
CDR3aa: CASSQDRVAGSYEQYF

abundance: .
j_gene: TRBJ2-3
d_gene: .
v_gene: TRBV5-1
CDR3nt: TGCGCCAGCAGCCTCGGGACCCCAATCAGCACAGATACGCAGTATTTT
CDR3aa: CASSLGTPISTDTQYF

abundance: .
j_gene: TRBJ1-4
d_gene: .
v_gene: TRBV30
CDR3nt: TGTGCCTGGAGTTTCGCCAGGACAGTTGGTGCCGCTATGGGAGGGGAAAAACTGTTTTTT
CDR3aa: CAWSFARTVGAAMGGEKLFF

abundance: .
j_gene: TRBJ2-1
d_gene: .
v_gene: TRBV29-1
CDR3nt: TGCAGCGTTGGGTACAATGAGCAGTTCTTC
CDR3aa: CSVGYNEQFF

abundance: .
j_gene: TRBJ2-3
d_gene: .
v_gene: TRBV5-1
CDR3nt: TGCGCCAGCAGCTTGGCGGGGGCAACAGATACGCAGTATTTT
CDR3aa: CASSLAGATDTQYF

abundance: .
j_gene: TRBJ2-7
d_gene: .
v_gene: TRBV15
CDR3nt: TGTGCCACCAGCAGAGATATGGGCCTCTACGAGCAGTACTTC
CDR3aa: CATSRDMGLYEQYF

abundance: once
j_gene: TRBJ2-6
d_gene: .
v_gene: TRBV5-8
CDR3nt: TGTGCCAGCGTCCTGGGAGGCACTGGGGCCAACGTCCTGACTTTC
CDR3aa: CASVLGGTGANVLTF

abundance: .
j_gene: TRBJ2-1
d_gene: .
v_gene: TRBV28
CDR3nt: TGTGCCAGCACCCGAGAGTGGAGCTCCTACAATGAGCAGTTCTTC
CDR3aa: CASTREWSSYNEQFF

abundance: once
j_gene: TRBJ2-7
d_gene: .
v_gene: TRBV13
CDR3nt: TGTGCCAGCAGTTTACCGGGATCCCAACCCTACGAGCAGTACTTC
CDR3aa: CASSLPGSQPYEQYF

abundance: many
j_gene: TRBJ1-6
d_gene: TRBD1
v_gene: TRBV11-3
CDR3nt: TGTGCCACCTCCCCCTCCGGGACAGGGGAGCAGTCCTATAATTCACCCCTCCACTTT
CDR3aa: CATSPSGTGEQSYNSPLHF